The 15 T cell receptor beta chains reported below all come from one sample, sequenced in a study of control samples from healthy donors and cancer patients. The table came from immunoSEQ multiplex PCR; TCRdb's copy has only in-frame clones and leaves some out. The sample holds hundreds of thousands of clones; 80% to 95% are singletons and the top ten take 6% to 7%. Sequenced sample: PBMCs. The receptors shown here come from a man aged 35 to 55 with head and neck cancer.

This sequence joins TRBV25-1 and TRBJ2-3; weak D call: TRBD2 (5 bases). Trimming pared 1 base from V and 2 bases from J, leaving 13 bases between. Looked up from germline, CDR1 is MGHDK and CDR2 is SYGVNS. The CDR3 runs 16 residues. Written as DNA, the CDR3 is TGTGCCAGCAGTGAATCTGACTACCCAATCACAGATACGCAGTATTTT. Its translation: CASSESDYPITDTQYF.

This chain links TRBV7-3 with TRBJ1-2, with TRBD1 identical over 12 bases. There are 17 residues in the CDR3. V trimming: 5 bases; J trimming: 7 bases; junction bases outside the gene matches: 14. Germline CDR1 and CDR2: SGHTA and FQGTGA. The CDR3 DNA reads TGTGCCAGCAGCCCCACCGGGACAGGGGGCTTATTGGGTGGCTACACCTTC. Amino acid sequence: CASSPTGTGGLLGGYTF. Variable domain in full (rest from reference TRBV7-3 and TRBJ1-2): GAGVSQTPSNKVTEKGKYVELRCDPISGHTALYWYRQSLGQGPEFLIYFQGTGAADDSGLPNDRFFAVRPEGSVSTLKIQRTERGDSAVYLCASSPTGTGGLLGGYTFGSGTRLTVV.

This chain uses TRBV6-1 with TRBJ2-5; D is unresolved. CDR3 size: 12 residues. Germline CDR1 MNHNS, CDR2 SASEGT. V gave up 3 bases and J gave up 7 bases, with 9 bases separating them. The CDR3 loop is CASSDIGVTQYF. CDR3 in DNA: TGTGCCAGCAGTGATATTGGGGTGACCCAGTACTTC.

The chain links TRBV7-3 to TRBJ1-3, with D possibly TRBD1 on 6 matching bases. The CDR3 consists of 14 residues. V was clipped by 5 bases and J by 4 bases, with 12 bases between them. Germline V lookup: CDR1 SGHTA, CDR2 FQGTGA. The CDR3 reads CASSRGGSGNTIYF. The CDR3 bases are TGTGCCAGCAGCCGAGGGGGTTCGGGAAACACCATATATTTT.

The V call is TRBV6-4, the J call TRBJ1-6, with a tentative D call TRBD1 (5 bases). CDR3 length equals 16 residues. Trimming cost V 5 bases and J 6 bases, with 17 bases left between them. CDR1 MRHNA and CDR2 SNTAGT come from the germline V gene. The CDR3 bases are TGTGCCAGCAGTCCTTCCTCGACGGGGGTTAATTCACCCCTCCACTTT. Translating it yields CASSPSSTGVNSPLHF.

The chain is built from TRBV6-1 and TRBJ1-3; a weak D match, TRBD1 (5 bases). The V end lost 1 base, the J end lost 4 bases, and 11 bases lay between the germline ends. CDR3 length: 15 amino acids. Germline values: CDR1 MNHNS, CDR2 SASEGT. The CDR3 sequence: CASSEGQLSGNTIYF. The CDR3 DNA follows: TGTGCCAGCAGTGAAGGACAGCTTTCAGGAAACACCATATATTTT.

The rearrangement uses TRBV3-1 (or the pseudogene TRBV3-2) and TRBJ2-5, with TRBD2 identical over 7 bases. The germline CDR1 and CDR2 sequences are LGHDT and YNNKEL (reference sequence). V trimming: 4 bases; J trimming: 4 bases; junction bases outside the gene matches: 3. The CDR3 runs 13 residues. The CDR3 reads CASSPPGGETQYF. Here the CDR3 DNA reads TGTGCCAGCAGCCCTCCGGGAGGAGAGACCCAGTACTTC.

This chain links TRBV7-8 with TRBJ2-1; 7 bases map to TRBD1. The length of the CDR3 is 15 residues. CDR1 SGHVS and CDR2 FQNEAQ come from the germline V gene. Germline trimming cut 6 bases from V and 9 bases from J; bases unmatched to any gene: 14. The CDR3 sequence: CASRYTGAIGGEQFF. The CDR3 region has the DNA TGTGCCAGCAGGTACACAGGGGCTATAGGTGGTGAGCAGTTCTTC.

This clone was seen once. This chain links TRBV11-3 with TRBJ2-2; possible D gene TRBD1, 6 bases. The CDR3 is 19 amino acids. Germline V gene lookup returns CDR1 SGHNT and CDR2 YENEEA. V lost 2 bases to trimming and J lost 1 base, with 20 bases between them. The CDR3 spells CASSLSGMGVTGNTGELFF. In nucleotides, the CDR3 is TGTGCCAGCAGCTTATCAGGAATGGGGGTGACAGGGAACACCGGGGAGCTGTTTTTT.

The J gene is TRBJ2-2, the V gene TRBV7-2, with unresolved D. V lost 7 bases, J lost 1 base, and 7 bases lay in between. From germline, CDR1 is SGHTA and CDR2 FQGNSA. CDR3 length: 13 residues. The CDR3 DNA sequence: TGTGCCAGCAACCGACAGAACACCGGGGAGCTGTTTTTT. Its protein product is CASNRQNTGELFF.

The V gene is TRBV7-9, the J gene TRBJ1-4, with 9 bases fitting TRBD1. Trimming cost V 5 bases and J 6 bases; bases outside gene matches: 7. The CDR3 is 15 amino acids. Germline CDR1 and CDR2: SEHNR and FQNEAQ (reference sequence). CDR3 nucleotides: TGTGCCAGCAGCCCCCGTGGGACAGGGTATGAAAAACTGTTTTTT. Its protein is CASSPRGTGYEKLFF.

The chain has TRBV30 and TRBJ2-7; 10 positions match TRBD1. CDR1 and CDR2 from the germline V gene are GTSNPN and SVGIG (reference sequence). V shed 5 bases, J shed 3 bases, and the junction held 4 bases outside the gene matches. The CDR3 covers 13 residues. CDR3 sequence (DNA): TGTGCCTGGGGGGACAGGGGTTTCTACGAGCAGTACTTC. Translating it yields CAWGDRGFYEQYF.

This clone was found once. V and J are TRBV7-2 and TRBJ2-7, with 7 bases identical to TRBD2. The CDR3 length is 14 residues. Per the germline V gene, CDR1 is SGHTA and CDR2 is FQGNSA. The V segment lost 5 bases and the J segment 5 bases; nucleotides outside the gene matches: 9. In DNA form, the CDR3 reads TGTGCCAGCAGCCTTGGACTAGTCAGCAACGAGCAGTACTTC. Translating it yields CASSLGLVSNEQYF.

The chain joins TRBV6-5 to TRBJ2-1, with 7 bases lining up with TRBD1. The V gene end was trimmed by 0 bases and the J gene end by 8 bases; junction bases not matched to a gene: 7. Per germline, CDR1 MNHEY and CDR2 SVGAGI. This CDR3 has 15 amino acids. CDR3 sequence: CASSYSAGGRYEQFF. CDR3 DNA: TGTGCCAGCAGTTACTCGGCAGGGGGTCGGTATGAGCAGTTCTTC.

J is TRBJ2-7 and V is TRBV2; D not certain. Trimming took off 7 bases at V and 0 bases at J, with 13 bases between the two ends. Germline lookup yields CDR1 SNHLY and CDR2 FYNNEI. The CDR3 has 14 residues. CDR3 sequence: CASIKSESSYEQYF. DNA of the CDR3: TGTGCCAGCATAAAGTCCGAGAGCTCCTACGAGCAGTACTTC.